The 24 T cell receptor beta chains below all came from one sample that was sequenced in a study of T-cell reconstitution after alpha-beta-depleted transplantation in children. Construction of the TCRbeta library involved unique molecular identifiers. Via MiXCR, TCRdb re-called the PCR reads, giving one row per CDR3 protein. The sample contains some 16,000 distinct CDR3 sequences, about 4.7% of which appear only once. The specimen was PBMCs, collected before TCRalphabeta/CD19-depleted stem cell transplant. The origin of the receptors is a boy aged 10-17 years with acute lymphoblastic leukemia, due to receive a stem cell transplant.

This clonotype came up many times. The rearrangement joins TRBV7-2 to TRBJ2-7; TRBD2 is a possible D gene (6 bases). V was cut by 2 bases and J by 3 bases, with 14 bases left in between. The CDR3 totals 15 residues. Germline CDR1 and CDR2: SGHTA and FQGNSA. The CDR3 reads CASSLLISGNYEQYF. The CDR3 DNA reads as TGTGCCAGCAGCTTACTTATTAGCGGAAACTACGAGCAGTACTTC.

The table lists this clonotype with many counts. The chain combines TRBV20-1 with TRBJ1-3; D gene unclear. This CDR3 is built from 14 residues. Germline V gene data show CDR1 as DFQATT and CDR2 as SNEGSKA (reference sequence). V dropped 0 bases and J dropped 3 bases, with 9 bases sitting between them. CDR3 bases: TGCAGTGCTAGAGATGAACGGTTTGGAAACACCATATATTTT. It translates to CSARDERFGNTIYF.

This clonotype has ten or more counts. The genes are TRBV13 and TRBJ2-1; D perhaps matches TRBD2 (7 bases). Germline assignment: CDR1 PRHDT and CDR2 FYEKMQ (reference sequence). The CDR3 length is 18 residues. V lost 5 bases, J lost 0 bases, and 20 bases lay in between. CDR3 sequence: CASSPGVSGTSSYNEQFF. The CDR3 nucleotides are TGTGCCAGCAGCCCAGGGGTCAGCGGGACCTCCTCCTACAATGAGCAGTTCTTC. The whole variable domain, filled in from reference TRBV13 and TRBJ2-1, reads AAGVIQSPRHLIKEKRETATLKCYPIPRHDTVYWYQQGPGQDPQFLISFYEKMQSDKGSIPDRFSAQQFSDYHSELNMSSLELGDSALYFCASSPGVSGTSSYNEQFFGPGTRLTVL.

Relative to its sample, this clonotype is medium-sized. Here the CDR3 DNA reads TGTGCCAGCAGCACCAGCCCTGGGGGTAGAGGCTATGGCTACACCTTC. It is translated as CASSTSPGGRGYGYTF. The J gene is TRBJ1-2, the V gene TRBV7-2; D perhaps matches TRBD1 (5 bases). The CDR3 consists of 16 residues. V lost 5 bases, J lost 4 bases, and 20 bases lay in between. Germline V gene sequence: CDR1 SGHTA, CDR2 FQGNSA.

This clonotype was seen many times. The rearrangement uses TRBV25-1 and TRBJ2-1; D remains ambiguous. CDR3 length equals 14 residues. V lost 4 bases and J lost 0, with 7 bases in between. CDR1 and CDR2 (germline): MGHDK, SYGVNS. The CDR3 spells CASSGPSSYNEQFF. CDR3 DNA: TGTGCCAGCAGTGGTCCGAGCTCCTACAATGAGCAGTTCTTC. Variable domain in full (rest from reference TRBV25-1 and TRBJ2-1): EADIYQTPRYLVIGTGKKITLECSQTMGHDKMYWYQQDPGMELHLIHYSYGVNSTEKGDLSSESTVSRIRTEHFPLTLESARPSHTSQYLCASSGPSSYNEQFFGPGTRLTVL.

Ten or more counts support this clonotype. The rearrangement links TRBV7-2 to TRBJ2-2; possibly TRBD1 or TRBD2 for D (6 bases each). The CDR3 runs to 16 residues. Germline values: CDR1 SGHTA, CDR2 FQGNSA. The ends were cut back, 2 bases at V and 6 bases at J, with 16 bases in the middle. Here the CDR3 reads CASSLYAQGGSGELFF. The CDR3 nucleotides are TGTGCCAGCAGCTTATACGCACAGGGAGGCTCCGGGGAGCTGTTTTTT. The variable domain in full, completed from reference TRBV7-2 and TRBJ2-2, reads GAGVSQSPSNKVTEKGKDVELRCDPISGHTALYWYRQSLGQGLEFLIYFQGNSAPDKSGLPSDRFSAERTGGSVSTLTIQRTQQEDSAVYLCASSLYAQGGSGELFFGEGSRLTVL.

By share, this clonotype counts as medium-sized (0.01 to 0.1%). V and J are TRBV7-6 and TRBJ2-5; maybe TRBD1 (6 bases). The length of the CDR3 is 13 residues. The ends were cut back, 5 bases at V and 4 bases at J, with 11 bases in the middle. Germline V gene lookup returns CDR1 SGHVS and CDR2 FNYEAQ. For the CDR3, the DNA is TGTGCCAGCAGCCACAGGGTTAGAGAGACCCAGTACTTC. It specifies CASSHRVRETQYF.

In this sample, this clonotype turned up many times. The rearrangement links TRBV6-5 to TRBJ2-2, with 8 bases lining up with TRBD1. V was clipped by 4 bases and J by 4 bases; unmatched bases: 2. Per the germline V gene, CDR1 is MNHEY and CDR2 is SVGAGI. CDR3 length: 14 amino acids. This CDR3 is CASSSTGGTGELFF. The CDR3 bases are TGTGCCAGCAGTTCTACAGGGGGCACCGGGGAGCTGTTTTTT.

This clonotype was counted ten times or more. The J gene is TRBJ2-7, the V gene TRBV12-3 or TRBV12-4; tentatively, D is TRBD1 (5 bases). The CDR3 totals 15 residues. V was pared by 6 bases and J by 0 bases, with 15 bases between. CDR3 in amino acids: CASSPGAYSSYEQYF. DNA of the CDR3: TGTGCCAGCAGCCCTGGGGCTTACAGCTCCTACGAGCAGTACTTC.

This clonotype appeared many times. J is TRBJ2-3 and V is TRBV5-1; D is unresolved. This CDR3 is built from 13 residues. V shed 2 bases and J shed 4 bases, with 8 bases lying between them. CDR1 SGHRS and CDR2 YFSETQ come from the germline V gene. CDR3 in amino acids: CASSFTRSDTQYF. CDR3 DNA sequence: TGCGCCAGCAGCTTTACACGTTCAGATACGCAGTATTTT. Full variable domain (outside the CDR3, taken from reference TRBV5-1 and TRBJ2-3): KAGVTQTPRYLIKTRGQQVTLSCSPISGHRSVSWYQQTPGQGLQFLFEYFSETQRNKGNFPGRFSGRQFSNSRSEMNVSTLELGDSALYLCASSFTRSDTQYFGPGTRLTVL.

This clonotype came up many times. The V call is TRBV12-5, the J call TRBJ1-2; tentative D call: TRBD1 (6 bases). The CDR3 is made up of 15 amino acids. The V end lost 3 bases, the J end lost 4 bases, and 15 bases lay between the germline ends. Germline V lookup: CDR1 LGHNT, CDR2 FRNRAP. The CDR3 is CASGLIGGAGYGYTF. CDR3 sequence (DNA): TGTGCTAGTGGTTTAATAGGGGGGGCAGGCTATGGCTACACCTTC.

This clonotype has ten or more counts. The CDR3 reads CAISESGSGKNTGELFF. The CDR3 DNA is TGTGCCATCAGTGAGTCTGGATCCGGGAAGAACACCGGGGAGCTGTTTTTT. The J gene is TRBJ2-2, the V gene TRBV10-3, with a possible D match to TRBD2 (5 bases). The V end lost 0 bases, the J end lost 1 base, and 12 bases lay between the germline ends. The CDR3 has 17 amino acids. The germline V gene encodes CDR1 ENHRY and CDR2 SYGVKD.

By its share, this clonotype is medium-sized. The chain combines TRBV12-3 or TRBV12-4 with TRBJ2-5; 10 bases are a match to TRBD2. With 7 bases clipped from V and 4 bases from J, the junction kept 12 bases outside the gene matches. CDR3 length: 16 amino acids. The CDR3 sequence is CASTSRERGGGETQYF. CDR3 DNA sequence: TGTGCCAGCACCTCTCGGGAGCGGGGGGGCGGAGAGACCCAGTACTTC.

This clonotype showed up many times. The chain is built from TRBV11-2 and TRBJ1-2, with no clear D. The germline CDR1 and CDR2 sequences are SGHAT and FQNNGV. This CDR3 region has 15 residues. Trimming removed 5 bases from V and 3 bases from J, with 16 bases in between. The DNA of the CDR3 is TGTGCCAGCAGCGCCCAAGTAACTGCAGACTATGGCTACACCTTC. This gives the protein CASSAQVTADYGYTF.

This clonotype was seen repeatedly, ten times or more. V is TRBV7-2 and J is TRBJ1-2; 7 bases map to TRBD1. V was clipped by 4 bases and J by 6 bases; unmatched bases: 2. The germline V gene has CDR1 SGHTA and CDR2 FQGNSA. The CDR3 is made up of 12 amino acids. Here the CDR3 DNA reads TGTGCCAGCAGCTCAGGGGGGAATGGCTACACCTTC. Its translation is CASSSGGNGYTF.

This clonotype was counted ten times or more. This CDR3 is CASSFQGHRRDTQYF. CDR3 bases: TGTGCCAGCAGCTTCCAGGGCCACCGCAGGGATACGCAGTATTTT. The chain employs TRBV7-8 and TRBJ2-3; possibly TRBD1 for D (5 bases). The V gene lost 3 bases and the J gene lost 6 bases, with 16 bases spanning the gap. Per germline, CDR1 SGHVS and CDR2 FQNEAQ. The CDR3 contains 15 residues.

This clonotype occurred many times. The chain uses TRBV6-2 or TRBV6-3 and TRBJ2-3; D remains ambiguous. Germline CDR1 is MNHEY and CDR2 is SVGEGT. The V gene lost 6 bases and the J gene lost 7 bases, with 8 bases spanning the gap. This CDR3 region has 11 residues. CDR3 region: CASSLGYTQYF. The CDR3 DNA reads as TGTGCCAGCAGCCTCGGGTATACGCAGTATTTT.

Ten or more counts support this clonotype. The rearrangement uses TRBV7-9 and TRBJ1-4; 10 bases agree with TRBD1. V dropped 5 bases and J dropped 7; count of bases not matched to a gene: 4. The CDR3 runs to 14 residues. Germline V CDR1 and CDR2: SEHNR, FQNEAQ (reference sequence). CDR3 region: CASSPGQGSEKLFF. The CDR3 nucleotides are TGTGCCAGCAGCCCGGGACAGGGGAGTGAAAAACTGTTTTTT.

This clonotype was counted ten times or more. The germline gene is not matched at one end of the junction; a read error may be the cause. The rearrangement uses TRBV7-9 and TRBJ2-2; D may be TRBD1 (6 bases). The CDR3 is 13 amino acids. The germline V gene has CDR1 SEHNR and CDR2 FQNEAQ (reference sequence). The CDR3 loop reads CASSATGFRELFF. The DNA of the CDR3 is TGTGCCAGCAGCGCCACAGGGTTTAGGGAACTGTTTTTT.

This clonotype came up many times. The chain combines TRBV6-1 with TRBJ1-1; unclear D gene. Per the germline V gene, CDR1 is MNHNS and CDR2 is SASEGT. The ends were cut back, 1 base at V and 1 base at J, with 4 bases in the middle. The CDR3 totals 13 residues. CDR3 in DNA: TGTGCCAGCAGTGAAGTCAGGAACACTGAAGCTTTCTTT. This codes for CASSEVRNTEAFF.

This clonotype appeared many times. This chain links TRBV20-1 with TRBJ2-7; 14 nucleotides agree with TRBD2. This CDR3 contains 13 residues. The germline CDR1 and CDR2 sequences are DFQATT and SNEGSKA (reference sequence). The V and J ends lost 3 bases and 5 bases, in that order; junction bases with no gene match: 0. The CDR3 DNA sequence: TGCAGTGCTAGGGGACTAGCGGGAGACGAGCAGTACTTC. Protein sequence: CSARGLAGDEQYF.

The sample holds a few counts of this clonotype. The chain links TRBV10-1 to TRBJ2-7; the D call may be TRBD1 or TRBD2 (5 bases each). Trimming removed 10 bases from V and 4 bases from J, with 23 bases in between. Germline V lookup: CDR1 WNHNN, CDR2 SYGVQD (reference sequence). The CDR3 loop spans 15 amino acids. This chain's CDR3 is CATDHRRTPKYEQYF. In DNA, the CDR3 is TGCGCCACCGATCACAGGAGGACCCCCAAATACGAGCAGTACTTC.

This clonotype was observed many times. The junction and the germline gene differ at one end; a read error may be behind it. The chain is built from TRBV12-3 or TRBV12-4 and TRBJ2-1, with D possibly matching TRBD2 (7 bases). The CDR3 contains 13 residues. In DNA form, the CDR3 reads TGTGCCAGCAGTTTATCAATGGGACGGGGGGCCGTCTTC. This encodes CASSLSMGRGAVF.

This clonotype was picked up many times. V usage is TRBV15 and J usage is TRBJ1-5; the D is unclear. Germline V gene data show CDR1 as LNHNV and CDR2 as YYDKDF (reference sequence). Trimming took 1 base from V and 6 from J, leaving 16 bases between them. The CDR3 is 16 amino acids. CDR3 protein: CATSRASGPGFQPQHF. The CDR3 region has the DNA TGTGCCACCAGCAGAGCCTCAGGCCCGGGATTTCAGCCCCAGCATTTT.